The rows below give T cell receptor beta chains drawn from one sample of a study of a mutant IDH1 vaccine in newly diagnosed glioma. The assay was immunoSEQ multiplex PCR, and TCRdb's table has in-frame clones only and misses some. Of 60,000 to 100,000 clones listed, 85% were seen once; the top ten hold over 0.6%. No antigen is known for these receptors. Sequences were derived from PBMCs, sampled from a glioma patient whose treatment included an IDH1 peptide vaccine. Receptor source: a woman aged 45-59 years with glioma. CDR3s include the opening cysteine and the closing phenylalanine or tryptophan. D genes are given only for firm matches. Size tells how often a clone was seen (once, few, many) or the class of an expanded clone, and some rows leave it out.

cdr3_nt: TGTGCCAGCAGCCCAGGGGACAGGGATTCACCCCTCCACTTT
cdr3_aa: CASSPGDRDSPLHF
clone_size: few
v_call: TRBV7-8
d_call: TRBD1
j_call: TRBJ1-6

cdr3_nt: TGTGCCAGCAGCTTAGCCCCAAGGCAGGGTGAAGAGACCCAGTACTTC
cdr3_aa: CASSLAPRQGEETQYF
clone_size: -
v_call: TRBV11-2
d_call: -
j_call: TRBJ2-5

cdr3_nt: TGTGCCAGCAGCCTCAACCCCTCCGGCACAGATACGCAGTATTTT
cdr3_aa: CASSLNPSGTDTQYF
clone_size: -
v_call: TRBV7-3
d_call: -
j_call: TRBJ2-3

cdr3_nt: TGTGCCAGCAGTCCGGTACAGGGGAAAGTGATGAACACTGAAGCTTTCTTT
cdr3_aa: CASSPVQGKVMNTEAFF
clone_size: -
v_call: TRBV28
d_call: TRBD1
j_call: TRBJ1-1

cdr3_nt: TGCAGCGCCAGAACTAGCGACAATGAGCAGTTCTTC
cdr3_aa: CSARTSDNEQFF
clone_size: -
v_call: TRBV29-1
d_call: TRBD2
j_call: TRBJ2-1

cdr3_nt: TGTGCCATCAGTGAATATGGCAGAGTACCTACAAACTATGGCTACACCTTC
cdr3_aa: CAISEYGRVPTNYGYTF
clone_size: once
v_call: TRBV10-3
d_call: -
j_call: TRBJ1-2

cdr3_nt: TGTGCCAGCAGCTTGTTAGCTAGCAATCAGCCCCAGCATTTT
cdr3_aa: CASSLLASNQPQHF
clone_size: -
v_call: TRBV5-6
d_call: -
j_call: TRBJ1-5

cdr3_nt: TGTGCCTGGAGTGGACAGGGAAACTATGGCTACACCTTC
cdr3_aa: CAWSGQGNYGYTF
clone_size: few
v_call: TRBV30
d_call: TRBD1
j_call: TRBJ1-2

cdr3_nt: TGTGCCAGCAGCAAGGGAGACCGGTACGAGCAGTACTTC
cdr3_aa: CASSKGDRYEQYF
clone_size: -
v_call: TRBV7-3
d_call: -
j_call: TRBJ2-7

cdr3_nt: TGTGCCAGCAGCTTAGCTCCGGGGACCTACAATGAGCAGTTCTTC
cdr3_aa: CASSLAPGTYNEQFF
clone_size: -
v_call: TRBV11-2
d_call: -
j_call: TRBJ2-1

cdr3_nt: TGTGCCAGCAGCCCCCCTATCGCCGGGGAGCTGTTTTTT
cdr3_aa: CASSPPIAGELFF
clone_size: -
v_call: TRBV9
d_call: -
j_call: TRBJ2-2

cdr3_nt: TGTGCCAGCAGCTCTAAGACTAGCGGGAGGGGAAAGAACAATGAGCAGTTCTTC
cdr3_aa: CASSSKTSGRGKNNEQFF
clone_size: once
v_call: TRBV9
d_call: TRBD2
j_call: TRBJ2-1

cdr3_nt: TGCGCCAGCAGCTTGGGAGGGGCTGATGAAAAACTGTTTTTT
cdr3_aa: CASSLGGADEKLFF
clone_size: few
v_call: TRBV5-1
d_call: -
j_call: TRBJ1-4

cdr3_nt: TGTGCCAGCAGTGAGACAGGGAACTACGAGCAGTACTTC
cdr3_aa: CASSETGNYEQYF
clone_size: -
v_call: TRBV28
d_call: TRBD1
j_call: TRBJ2-7